The subject of this entry is one T cell receptor (beta chain). Its antigen remains unknown. The data stem from a study of OX40 agonist ivuxolimab in advanced cancers. Findings and limits, study-wide: Normalized T-cell clonal expansion was also low in a subset of nonresponders. The study observed clonal expansion of CD4+ and CD8+ blood T cells by week 6 at 0.1 to 3.0 mg/kg. Near-lowest levels of clonal expansion characterized partial responders at 0.1-3.0 mg/kg. The mean number of expanded clones was higher in CD8+ T cells than in CD4+.

V was clipped by 4 bases and J by 5 bases, with 11 bases between them. The length of the CDR3 is 14 residues. CDR1 and CDR2 (germline): MNHEY, SVGAGI. Only in-frame clones appear in the TCRdb table, and some are missing; sequencing was by immunoSEQ multiplex PCR. This repertoire shows roughly 69,000 clones, 91% found once; its top ten account for roughly 4%. The specimen comprised CD4+ or CD8+ T cells sorted from blood, sampled in a trial of the OX40 agonist ivuxolimab. The rearrangement links TRBV6-5 to TRBJ2-2; D may be TRBD1 (6 bases). The receptor's source is an adult with an advanced solid tumor such as melanoma, head and neck, liver or kidney cancer. The CDR3 spells CASSSYRETGELFF. The DNA for the CDR3 is TGTGCCAGCAGTTCATACAGGGAGACCGGGGAGCTGTTTTTT.